One and the same sample provided the 11 T cell receptor beta chains below, sequenced in a study of CD8+ T cells in alopecia areata. After isolation, RNA underwent reverse transcription to generate cDNA as the sequencing template. Sequencing was performed with immunoSEQ multiplex PCR; in TCRdb, only in-frame clones are kept and a portion is missing. The sample has 200,000 to 250,000 clones, more than 45% seen once. The treatment is: oral pan-JAK inhibitor, 5-10 mg twice daily. The sequenced sample was CD4+ T cells sorted from blood, obtained at week 4, from a patient treated with tofacitinib. The receptor set was obtained from a human donor with alopecia areata.

Comment on this clone: The junction shows a germline mismatch at one end, possibly a read error. This chain connects TRBV18 to TRBJ1-2; no clear D gene. The CDR3 length is 14 residues. Germline V gene sequence: CDR1 KGHSH, CDR2 LQKENI. The CDR3 DNA is TGTGCCAACTCACCGGGCCGACCCAACTATGGCTACACCTTC. Its translation: CANSPGRPNYGYTF.

This sequence joins TRBV29-1 and TRBJ1-1, with D tentatively TRBD1 (6 bases). Trimming removed 7 bases at V and 2 bases at J, with 14 bases between. CDR3 length: 13 residues. Germline loops: CDR1 SQVTM, CDR2 ANQGSEA. CDR3 sequence (DNA): TGCAGCGCCGGACAGAGATTAAACACTGAAGCTTTCTTT. This codes for CSAGQRLNTEAFF.

The chain uses TRBV6-5 and TRBJ1-6; D is undetermined. V was clipped by 11 bases and J by 10 bases, with 18 bases between them. This CDR3 comprises 13 residues. Germline lookup yields CDR1 MNHEY and CDR2 SVGAGI. The CDR3 sequence is CAARESSGSPLHF. The CDR3 DNA reads as TGTGCCGCTCGGGAGAGTTCAGGATCACCCCTCCACTTT.

The genes are TRBV30 and TRBJ1-1; D remains unclear. Germline V gives CDR1 GTSNPN, CDR2 SVGIG (reference sequence). This CDR3 contains 12 residues. Trimming shortened V by 0 bases and J by 9 bases, and 11 bases separated the two germline ends. Here the CDR3 DNA reads TGTGCCTGGAGTGTTAGAGGTGGCAAAGCTTTCTTT. Translated, it gives CAWSVRGGKAFF.

The chain combines TRBV25-1 with TRBJ1-5; TRBD1 might be the D (6 bases). Trimming removed 6 bases at V and 6 bases at J, with 15 bases between. Per germline, CDR1 MGHDK and CDR2 SYGVNS. The CDR3 sequence is 14 residues long. CDR3 residues: CASSPGGAGQPQHF. The DNA of the CDR3 is TGTGCCAGCAGCCCTGGGGGGGCGGGTCAGCCCCAGCATTTT.

The V gene is TRBV5-1, the J gene TRBJ2-7; D is possibly TRBD2 (6 bases). CDR1 and CDR2 from the germline V gene are SGHRS and YFSETQ. CDR3 length: 15 amino acids. The V end was cut by 0 bases, the J end by 3 bases, with 13 bases between. CDR3 loop: CASSLVEGGVYEQYF. The CDR3 DNA is TGCGCCAGCAGCTTGGTGGAGGGAGGCGTCTACGAGCAGTACTTC.

The table lists this clone with a few counts. The chain is built from TRBV5-1 and TRBJ2-1; D gene uncertain. V was trimmed by 2 bases and J by 0 bases, leaving 12 bases between them. The V gene's germline CDR1 is SGHRS and CDR2 YFSETQ. The CDR3 has 16 amino acids. DNA of the CDR3: TGCGCCAGCAGCTTCTTCGGCCAGGTCTCCTACAATGAGCAGTTCTTC. Amino acids: CASSFFGQVSYNEQFF.

The chain employs TRBV5-1 and TRBJ2-4; the match to TRBD2 covers 12 bases. The CDR3 covers 16 residues. The V and J ends lost 3 bases and 6 bases, in that order; junction bases with no gene match: 7. Germline V CDR1 and CDR2: SGHRS, YFSETQ. The CDR3 DNA is TGCGCCAGCAGCTCAAAGACTAGCGGGGGCTCAAACATTCAGTACTTC. Protein sequence: CASSSKTSGGSNIQYF.

This sequence joins TRBV27 and TRBJ2-6, with 12 bases that match TRBD1. With V trimmed by 3 bases and J by 4 bases, 4 bases remained unmatched. The CDR3 runs to 17 residues. In germline, CDR1 is MNHEY, CDR2 SMNVEV (reference sequence). CDR3 nucleotide sequence: TGTGCCAGCAGTTTTGGGACAGGGGGCTCCGGGGCCAACGTCCTGACTTTC. The encoded protein is CASSFGTGGSGANVLTF.

This clone was recorded a few times. The chain couples TRBV4-3 to TRBJ2-1; tentative D call: TRBD2 (6 bases). The CDR3 is made up of 14 amino acids. Germline CDR1 is LGHNA and CDR2 is YSLEER. The V gene lost 1 base and the J gene lost 8 bases, with 12 bases spanning the gap. CDR3 amino acids: CASSQVLASDEQFF. In DNA, the CDR3 is TGCGCCAGCAGCCAAGTACTAGCATCCGATGAGCAGTTCTTC.

CDR3 coding DNA: TGCGCCAGCAGCTTGGAACAGCCGGAGGAGACCCAGTACTTC. Protein sequence: CASSLEQPEETQYF. The chain has TRBV5-1 and TRBJ2-5; the D is unclear. The CDR3 has 14 residues. V lost 0 bases and J 5 bases, leaving 11 bases between the germline ends. CDR1 is SGHRS and CDR2 is YFSETQ in the germline V gene.